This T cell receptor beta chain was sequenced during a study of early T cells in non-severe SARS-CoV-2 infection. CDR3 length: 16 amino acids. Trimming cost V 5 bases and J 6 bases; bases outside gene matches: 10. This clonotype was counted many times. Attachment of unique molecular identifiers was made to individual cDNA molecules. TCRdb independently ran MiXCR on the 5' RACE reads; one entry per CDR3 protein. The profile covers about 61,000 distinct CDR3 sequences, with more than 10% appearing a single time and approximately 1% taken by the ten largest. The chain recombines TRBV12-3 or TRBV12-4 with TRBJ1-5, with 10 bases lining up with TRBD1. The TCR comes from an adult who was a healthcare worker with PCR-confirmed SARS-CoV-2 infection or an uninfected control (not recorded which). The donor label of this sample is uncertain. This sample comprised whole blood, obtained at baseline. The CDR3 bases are TGTGCCAGCAGTCCACACGGACAGGGGGTGGGTCAGCCCCAGCATTTT. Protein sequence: CASSPHGQGVGQPQHF.